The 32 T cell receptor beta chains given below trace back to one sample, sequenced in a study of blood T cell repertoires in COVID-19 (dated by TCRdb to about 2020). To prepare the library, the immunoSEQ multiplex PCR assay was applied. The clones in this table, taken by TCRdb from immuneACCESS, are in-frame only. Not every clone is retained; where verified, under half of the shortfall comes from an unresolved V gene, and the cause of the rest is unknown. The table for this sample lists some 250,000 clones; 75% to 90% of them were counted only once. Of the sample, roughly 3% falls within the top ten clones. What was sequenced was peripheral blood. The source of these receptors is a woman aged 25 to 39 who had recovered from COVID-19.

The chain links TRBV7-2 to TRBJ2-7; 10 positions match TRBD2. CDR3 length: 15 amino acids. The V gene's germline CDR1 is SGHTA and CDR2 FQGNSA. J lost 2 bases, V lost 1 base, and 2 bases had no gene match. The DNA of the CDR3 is TGTGCCAGCAGCTTAGGCGGACTAGCGGCCTACGAGCAGTACTTC. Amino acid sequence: CASSLGGLAAYEQYF.

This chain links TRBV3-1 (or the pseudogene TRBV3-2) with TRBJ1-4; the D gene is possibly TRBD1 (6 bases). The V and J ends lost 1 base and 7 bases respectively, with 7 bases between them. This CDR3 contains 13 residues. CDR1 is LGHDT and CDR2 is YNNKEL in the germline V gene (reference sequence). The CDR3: CASSQGGGEKLFF. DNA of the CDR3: TGTGCCAGCAGCCAAGGAGGGGGTGAAAAACTGTTTTTT.

The CDR3 sequence: CASSPGQGIQPQHF. Written as DNA, the CDR3 is TGTGCCAGCAGTCCCGGACAGGGGATCCAGCCCCAGCATTTT. This chain uses TRBV16 with TRBJ1-5; 9 bases agree with TRBD1. The CDR3 totals 14 residues. Losses at the gene ends were 6 bases for V and 7 bases for J; bases not matched to a gene: 7. Looked up from germline, CDR1 is KGHSY and CDR2 is FQNENV.

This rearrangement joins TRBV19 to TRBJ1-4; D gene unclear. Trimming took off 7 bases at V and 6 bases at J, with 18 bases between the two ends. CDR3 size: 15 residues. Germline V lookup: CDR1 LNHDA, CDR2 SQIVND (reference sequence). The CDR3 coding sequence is TGTGCCAGTATGGCGAGGATAGGAGTGGATGAAAAACTGTTTTTT. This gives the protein CASMARIGVDEKLFF.

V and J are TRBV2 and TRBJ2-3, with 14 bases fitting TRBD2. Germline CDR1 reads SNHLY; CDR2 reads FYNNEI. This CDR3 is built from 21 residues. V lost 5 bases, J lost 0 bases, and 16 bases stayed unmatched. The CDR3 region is CASSFPRTSGGQRSSTDTQYF. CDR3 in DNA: TGTGCCAGCAGTTTTCCTCGGACTAGCGGGGGGCAAAGGTCTAGCACAGATACGCAGTATTTT. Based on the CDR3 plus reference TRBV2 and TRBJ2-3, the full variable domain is EPEVTQTPSHQVTQMGQEVILRCVPISNHLYFYWYRQILGQKVEFLVSFYNNEISEKSEIFDDQFSVERPDGSNFTLKIRSTKLEDSAMYFCASSFPRTSGGQRSSTDTQYFGPGTRLTVL.

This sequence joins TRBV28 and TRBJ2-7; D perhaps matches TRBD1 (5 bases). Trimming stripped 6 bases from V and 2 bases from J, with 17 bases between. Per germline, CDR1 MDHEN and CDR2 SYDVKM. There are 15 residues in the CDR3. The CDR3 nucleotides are TGTGCCAGCAGATACACCTTCGACAGAGCCTACGAGCAGTACTTC. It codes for CASRYTFDRAYEQYF. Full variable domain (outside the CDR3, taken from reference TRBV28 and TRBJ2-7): DVKVTQSSRYLVKRTGEKVFLECVQDMDHENMFWYRQDPGLGLRLIYFSYDVKMKEKGDIPEGYSVSREKKERFSLILESASTNQTSMYLCASRYTFDRAYEQYFGPGTRLTVT.

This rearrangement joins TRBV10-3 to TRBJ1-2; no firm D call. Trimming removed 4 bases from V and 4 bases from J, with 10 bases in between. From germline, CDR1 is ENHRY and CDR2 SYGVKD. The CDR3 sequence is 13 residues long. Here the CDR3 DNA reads TGTGCCATCAGTGGAGGGCTAACCTATGGCTACACCTTC. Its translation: CAISGGLTYGYTF.

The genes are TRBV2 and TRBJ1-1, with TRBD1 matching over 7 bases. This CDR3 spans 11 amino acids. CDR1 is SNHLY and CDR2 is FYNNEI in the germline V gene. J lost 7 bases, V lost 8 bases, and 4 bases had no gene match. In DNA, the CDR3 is TGTGCCAGCCTAGCAGGGGGTGAAGCTTTCTTT. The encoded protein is CASLAGGEAFF.

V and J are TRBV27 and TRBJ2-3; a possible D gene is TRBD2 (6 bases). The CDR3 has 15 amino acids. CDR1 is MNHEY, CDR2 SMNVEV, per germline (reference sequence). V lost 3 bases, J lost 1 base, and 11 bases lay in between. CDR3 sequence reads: CASSFDGGGTDTQYF. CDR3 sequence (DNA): TGTGCCAGCAGTTTTGACGGGGGAGGCACAGATACGCAGTATTTT.

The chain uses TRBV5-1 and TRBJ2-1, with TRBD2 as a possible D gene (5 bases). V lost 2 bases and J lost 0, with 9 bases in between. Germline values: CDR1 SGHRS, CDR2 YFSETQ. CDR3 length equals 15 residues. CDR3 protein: CASSFRAGSYNEQFF. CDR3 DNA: TGCGCCAGCAGCTTTAGGGCGGGCTCCTACAATGAGCAGTTCTTC.

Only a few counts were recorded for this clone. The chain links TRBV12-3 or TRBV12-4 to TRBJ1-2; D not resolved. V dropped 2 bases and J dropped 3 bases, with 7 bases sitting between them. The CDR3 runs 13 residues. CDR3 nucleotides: TGTGCCAGCAGTTTACAGGCTTACTATGGCTACACCTTC. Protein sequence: CASSLQAYYGYTF.

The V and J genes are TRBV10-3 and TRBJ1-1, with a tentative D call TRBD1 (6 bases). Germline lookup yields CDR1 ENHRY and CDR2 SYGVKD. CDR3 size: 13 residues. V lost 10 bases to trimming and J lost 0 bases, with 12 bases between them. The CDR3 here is CATLGQMNTEAFF. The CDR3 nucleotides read TGTGCCACCCTAGGACAGATGAACACTGAAGCTTTCTTT.

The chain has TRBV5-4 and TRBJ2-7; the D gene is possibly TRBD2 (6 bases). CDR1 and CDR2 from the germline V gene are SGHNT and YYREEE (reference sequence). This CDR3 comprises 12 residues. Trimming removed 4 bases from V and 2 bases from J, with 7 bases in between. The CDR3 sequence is CASSAGTYEQYF. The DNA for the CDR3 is TGTGCCAGCAGCGCGGGGACCTACGAGCAGTACTTC.

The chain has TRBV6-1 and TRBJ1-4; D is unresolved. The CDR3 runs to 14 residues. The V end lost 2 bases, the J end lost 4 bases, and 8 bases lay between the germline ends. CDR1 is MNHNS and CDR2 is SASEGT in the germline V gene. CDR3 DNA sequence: TGTGCCAGCAGTGAATGGCAGAATAATGAAAAACTGTTTTTT. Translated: CASSEWQNNEKLFF.

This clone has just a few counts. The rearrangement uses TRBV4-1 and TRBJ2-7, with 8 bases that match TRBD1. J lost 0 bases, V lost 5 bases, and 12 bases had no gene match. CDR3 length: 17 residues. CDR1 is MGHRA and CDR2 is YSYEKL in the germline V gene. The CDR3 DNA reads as TGCGCCAGCAGCTCCCCCTCCAGGGGGCGACCCTCCTACGAGCAGTACTTC. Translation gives CASSSPSRGRPSYEQYF.

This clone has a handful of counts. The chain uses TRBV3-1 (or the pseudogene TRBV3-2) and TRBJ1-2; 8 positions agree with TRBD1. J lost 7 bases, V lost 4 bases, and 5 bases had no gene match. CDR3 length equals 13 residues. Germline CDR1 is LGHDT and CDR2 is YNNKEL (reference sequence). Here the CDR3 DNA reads TGTGCCAGCAGCCGGACAGGGCAAAGTGGCTACACCTTC. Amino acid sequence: CASSRTGQSGYTF.

Written as DNA, the CDR3 is TGTGCCAGCTCACCACCGGTCTCTCGACAGAACACTGAAGCTTTCTTT. It encodes CASSPPVSRQNTEAFF. The J gene is TRBJ1-1, the V gene TRBV18, with D hard to call. The germline V gene encodes CDR1 KGHSH and CDR2 LQKENI. Trimming stripped 0 bases from V and 1 base from J, with 12 bases between. The CDR3 contains 16 residues.

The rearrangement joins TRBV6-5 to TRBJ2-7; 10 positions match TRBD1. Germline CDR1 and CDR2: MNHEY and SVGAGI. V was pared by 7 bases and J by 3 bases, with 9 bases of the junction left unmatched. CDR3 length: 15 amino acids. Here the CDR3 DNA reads TGTGCCAGCAAGGAGGGGACAGGGGAGGGCTACGAGCAGTACTTC. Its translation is CASKEGTGEGYEQYF.

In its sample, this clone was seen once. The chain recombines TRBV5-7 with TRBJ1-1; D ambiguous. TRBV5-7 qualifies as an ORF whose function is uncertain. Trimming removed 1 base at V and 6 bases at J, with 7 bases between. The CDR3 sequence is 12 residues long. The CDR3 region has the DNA TGTGCCAGCAGCTTGTGGAGTCCTGAAGCTTTCTTT. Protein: CASSLWSPEAFF.

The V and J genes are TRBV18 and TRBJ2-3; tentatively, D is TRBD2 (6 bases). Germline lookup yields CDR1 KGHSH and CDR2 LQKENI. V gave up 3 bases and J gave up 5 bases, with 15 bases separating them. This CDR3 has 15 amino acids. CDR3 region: CASSPRSLTRDTQYF. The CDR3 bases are TGTGCCAGCTCACCCCGGTCCCTGACTAGAGATACGCAGTATTTT.

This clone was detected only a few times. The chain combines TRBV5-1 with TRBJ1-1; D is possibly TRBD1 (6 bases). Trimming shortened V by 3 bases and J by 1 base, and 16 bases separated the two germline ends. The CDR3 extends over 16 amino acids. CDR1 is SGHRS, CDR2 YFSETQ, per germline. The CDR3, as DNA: TGCGCCAGCAGCTACGGACAGCTACATCCGAACACTGAAGCTTTCTTT. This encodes CASSYGQLHPNTEAFF.

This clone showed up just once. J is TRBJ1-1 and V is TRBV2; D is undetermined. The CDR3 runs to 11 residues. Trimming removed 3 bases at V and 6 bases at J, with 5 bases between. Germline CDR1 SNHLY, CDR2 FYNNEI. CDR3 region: CASSESPEAFF. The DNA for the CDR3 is TGTGCCAGCAGTGAGTCTCCTGAAGCTTTCTTT. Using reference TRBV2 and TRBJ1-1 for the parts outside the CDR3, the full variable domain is EPEVTQTPSHQVTQMGQEVILRCVPISNHLYFYWYRQILGQKVEFLVSFYNNEISEKSEIFDDQFSVERPDGSNFTLKIRSTKLEDSAMYFCASSESPEAFFGQGTRLTVV.

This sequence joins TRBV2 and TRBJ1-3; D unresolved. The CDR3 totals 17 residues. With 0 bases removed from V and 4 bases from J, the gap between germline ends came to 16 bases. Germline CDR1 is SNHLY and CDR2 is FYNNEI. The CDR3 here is CASSEARWTFGGNTIYF. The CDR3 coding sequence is TGTGCCAGCAGTGAAGCGCGTTGGACTTTCGGCGGAAACACCATATATTTT.

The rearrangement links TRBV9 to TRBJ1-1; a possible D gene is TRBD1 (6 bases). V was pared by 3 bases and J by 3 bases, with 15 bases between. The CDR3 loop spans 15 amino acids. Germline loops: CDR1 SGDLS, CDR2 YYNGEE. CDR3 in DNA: TGTGCCAGCAGCGACCACAGGGTGGGGGACACTGAAGCTTTCTTT. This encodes CASSDHRVGDTEAFF.

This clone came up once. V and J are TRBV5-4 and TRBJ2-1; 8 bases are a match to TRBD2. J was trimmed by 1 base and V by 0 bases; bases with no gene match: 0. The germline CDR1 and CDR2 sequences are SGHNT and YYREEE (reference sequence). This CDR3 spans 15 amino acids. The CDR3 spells CASSLERGSYNEQFF. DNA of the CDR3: TGTGCCAGCAGCTTGGAGCGGGGGTCCTACAATGAGCAGTTCTTC.

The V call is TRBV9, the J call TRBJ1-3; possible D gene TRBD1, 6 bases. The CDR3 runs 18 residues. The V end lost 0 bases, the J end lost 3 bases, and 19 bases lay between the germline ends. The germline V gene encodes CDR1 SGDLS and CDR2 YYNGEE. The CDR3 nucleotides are TGTGCCAGCAGCGTAGATGTCCAGGGGTCACGAGGTGGAAACACCATATATTTT. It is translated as CASSVDVQGSRGGNTIYF. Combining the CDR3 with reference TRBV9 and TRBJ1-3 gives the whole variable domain DSGVTQTPKHLITATGQRVTLRCSPRSGDLSVYWYQQSLDQGLQFLIQYYNGEERAKGNILERFSAQQFPDLHSELNLSSLELGDSALYFCASSVDVQGSRGGNTIYFGEGSWLTVV.

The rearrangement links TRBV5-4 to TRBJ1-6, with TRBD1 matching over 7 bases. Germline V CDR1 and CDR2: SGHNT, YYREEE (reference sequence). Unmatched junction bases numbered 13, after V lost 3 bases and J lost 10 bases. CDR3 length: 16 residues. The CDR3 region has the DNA TGTGCCAGCAGCTCAATACAGGGGTTGGCAGCATCACCCCTCCACTTT. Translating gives CASSSIQGLAASPLHF.

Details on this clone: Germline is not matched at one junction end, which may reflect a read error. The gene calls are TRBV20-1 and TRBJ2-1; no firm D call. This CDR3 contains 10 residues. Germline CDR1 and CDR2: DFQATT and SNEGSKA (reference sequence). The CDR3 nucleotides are TGCAGTGCTGTCTACAGTGAGCAGTTCTTC. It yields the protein CSAVYSEQFF.

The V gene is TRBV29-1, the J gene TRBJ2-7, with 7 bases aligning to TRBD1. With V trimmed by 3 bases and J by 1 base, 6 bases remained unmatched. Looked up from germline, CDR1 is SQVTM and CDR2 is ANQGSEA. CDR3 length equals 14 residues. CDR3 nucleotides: TGCAGCGTTGAGAGGGACAGCGAATCCTACGAGCAGTACTTC. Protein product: CSVERDSESYEQYF.

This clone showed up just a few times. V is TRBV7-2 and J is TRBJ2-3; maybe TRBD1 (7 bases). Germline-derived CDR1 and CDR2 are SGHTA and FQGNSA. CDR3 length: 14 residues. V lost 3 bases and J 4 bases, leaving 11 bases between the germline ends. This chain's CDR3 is CASSLEGAADTQYF. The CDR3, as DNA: TGTGCCAGCAGCTTGGAGGGGGCCGCAGATACGCAGTATTTT.

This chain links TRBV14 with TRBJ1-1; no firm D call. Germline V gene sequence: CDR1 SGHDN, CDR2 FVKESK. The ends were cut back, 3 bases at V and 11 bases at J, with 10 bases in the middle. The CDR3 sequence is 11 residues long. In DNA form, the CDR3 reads TGTGCCAGCAGCCACCGAGAGATTGCTTTCTTT. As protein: CASSHREIAFF.

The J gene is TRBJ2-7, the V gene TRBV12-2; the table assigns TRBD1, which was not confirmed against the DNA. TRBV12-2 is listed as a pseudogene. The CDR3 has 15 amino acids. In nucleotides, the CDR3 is TGTGCAAGTCGGACAGTATCAGAGACAGGGGACGAGCAGTACTTC. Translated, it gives CASRTVSETGDEQYF.